The 3 T cell receptor beta chains reported below all come from one sample, sequenced in a study of control samples from healthy donors and cancer patients. Method: immunoSEQ multiplex PCR; TCRdb's copy keeps in-frame clones and lacks some. The data contain around 94,000 clones, 70% to 90% of them singletons. The sequencing input was blood. The receptors here all came from a woman aged 50 to 60 in good health.

V is TRBV6-1 and J is TRBJ2-4; 14 bases are a match to TRBD2. The germline V gene encodes CDR1 MNHNS and CDR2 SASEGT. The CDR3 consists of 16 residues. V lost 4 bases, J lost 7 bases, and 6 bases stayed unmatched. CDR3 coding DNA: TGTGCCAGCAGTGTCACGACTAGCGGGGGGGCTAACATTCAGTACTTC. Its translation is CASSVTTSGGANIQYF.

The rearrangement joins TRBV5-1 to TRBJ2-6, with 12 bases fitting TRBD2. Germline lookup yields CDR1 SGHRS and CDR2 YFSETQ. Trimming took 7 bases from V and 0 from J; bases not matched to a gene: 2. The CDR3 spans 16 residues. The CDR3 DNA reads as TGCGCCAGCCGACTAGCGGGGGCCTCTGGGGCCAACGTCCTGACTTTC. Translating gives CASRLAGASGANVLTF.

The chain is built from TRBV5-1 and TRBJ1-5, with unresolved D. The length of the CDR3 is 15 residues. Trimming took off 0 bases at V and 0 bases at J, with 7 bases between the two ends. Germline assignment: CDR1 SGHRS and CDR2 YFSETQ. CDR3 DNA: TGCGCCAGCAGCTTGGGCGGATCTAGCAATCAGCCCCAGCATTTT. This codes for CASSLGGSSNQPQHF. The full variable domain, rest sourced from reference TRBV5-1 and TRBJ1-5, is KAGVTQTPRYLIKTRGQQVTLSCSPISGHRSVSWYQQTPGQGLQFLFEYFSETQRNKGNFPGRFSGRQFSNSRSEMNVSTLELGDSALYLCASSLGGSSNQPQHFGDGTRLSIL.